This passage covers 9 T cell receptor beta chains from one sample sequenced in a study of CXCR3-negative and CXCR3-positive naive CD8 T cells. Each TRB cDNA library was prepared by 5' RACE (with UMI labels). TCRdb derives one entry per CDR3 protein from the 5' RACE reads, leaving out DNA. The sample data list some 66,000 distinct CDR3 sequences. What was sequenced was naive CXCR3- CD8+ T cells from blood. Subset: CD45RO-CCR7+CD27+CD95- naive CD8+ T cells lacking CXCR3 (TNR3-). These receptors were taken from a human donor in good health. Some clones in this sample may be carry-over from other donors' samples.

The gene calls are TRBV5-1 and TRBJ2-3; absent DNA, TCRdb's TRBD2 call cannot be checked. CDR1 and CDR2 (germline): SGHRS, YFSETQ. There are 16 residues in the CDR3. CDR3 amino acids: CASRYSGGPGTDTQYF. Drawing the rest from reference TRBV5-1 and TRBJ2-3, the complete variable domain is KAGVTQTPRYLIKTRGQQVTLSCSPISGHRSVSWYQQTPGQGLQFLFEYFSETQRNKGNFPGRFSGRQFSNSRSEMNVSTLELGDSALYLCASRYSGGPGTDTQYFGPGTRLTVL.

The V gene is TRBV6-5, the J gene TRBJ2-7; the TRBD2 assignment by TCRdb is unverifiable without DNA. This CDR3 spans 15 amino acids. Germline CDR1 is MNHEY and CDR2 is SVGAGI. CDR3 region: CASSYYSDYSYEQYF.

The gene calls are TRBV29-1 and TRBJ2-7. CDR1 is SQVTM and CDR2 is ANQGSEA in the germline V gene. The CDR3 spans 12 residues. The CDR3 reads CSVETDTYEQYF.

This rearrangement joins TRBV4-2 to TRBJ2-7; the TCRdb call, TRBD1, lacks DNA for checking. The CDR3 loop spans 15 amino acids. Germline lookup yields CDR1 LGHNA and CDR2 YNFKEQ. CDR3 amino acids: CASSQADRGPDEQYF.

The CDR3 sequence: CSAIELGYEQYF. The genes are TRBV20-1 and TRBJ2-7. CDR1 is DFQATT, CDR2 SNEGSKA, per germline (reference sequence). The CDR3 runs to 12 residues.

V and J are TRBV29-1 and TRBJ2-7; the D call of TRBD2 rests on TCRdb alone, since no DNA is present to check it. Germline-derived CDR1 and CDR2 are SQVTM and ANQGSEA. The CDR3 runs 17 residues. Here the CDR3 reads CSVEGTEPPRGPYEQYF.

The V and J genes are TRBV7-8 and TRBJ2-1; without DNA, the TCRdb call of TRBD2 cannot be checked. Per germline, CDR1 SGHVS and CDR2 FQNEAQ. CDR3 length: 16 residues. The CDR3 region is CASSPHLAGGANEQFF. The complete variable domain, with remaining parts taken from reference TRBV7-8 and TRBJ2-1, reads GAGVSQSPRYKVAKRGQDVALRCDPISGHVSLFWYQQALGQGPEFLTYFQNEAQLDKSGLPSDRFFAERPEGSVSTLKIQRTQQEDSAVYLCASSPHLAGGANEQFFGPGTRLTVL.

V and J are TRBV10-3 and TRBJ2-1; TCRdb selects TRBD1, and the lack of DNA leaves this call unchecked. This CDR3 is 16 amino acids long. Germline V gene lookup returns CDR1 ENHRY and CDR2 SYGVKD. The CDR3 reads CAISEGRVSSYNEQFF.

The J gene is TRBJ2-3, the V gene TRBV7-2; TCRdb names TRBD2, which stays unverified in the absence of DNA. Per the germline V gene, CDR1 is SGHTA and CDR2 is FQGNSA. This CDR3 has 15 amino acids. The chain's CDR3 is CASSPTDYRRDTQYF.